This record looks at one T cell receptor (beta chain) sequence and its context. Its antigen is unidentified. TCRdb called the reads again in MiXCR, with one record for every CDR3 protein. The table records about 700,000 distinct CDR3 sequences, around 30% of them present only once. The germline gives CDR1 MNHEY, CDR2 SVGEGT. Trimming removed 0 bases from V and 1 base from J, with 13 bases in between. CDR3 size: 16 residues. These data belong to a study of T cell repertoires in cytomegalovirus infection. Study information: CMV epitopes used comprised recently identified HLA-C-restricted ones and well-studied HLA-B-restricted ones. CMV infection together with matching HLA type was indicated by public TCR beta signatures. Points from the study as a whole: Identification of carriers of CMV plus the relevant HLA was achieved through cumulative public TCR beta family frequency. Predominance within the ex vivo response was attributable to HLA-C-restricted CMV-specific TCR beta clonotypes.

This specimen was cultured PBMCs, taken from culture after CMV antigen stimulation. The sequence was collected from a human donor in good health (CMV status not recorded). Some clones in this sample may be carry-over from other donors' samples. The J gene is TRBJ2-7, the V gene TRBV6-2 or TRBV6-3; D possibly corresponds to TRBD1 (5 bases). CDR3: CASSYSTGQISYEQYF. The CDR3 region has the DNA TGTGCCAGCAGTTACTCGACCGGACAAATTTCCTACGAGCAGTACTTC.